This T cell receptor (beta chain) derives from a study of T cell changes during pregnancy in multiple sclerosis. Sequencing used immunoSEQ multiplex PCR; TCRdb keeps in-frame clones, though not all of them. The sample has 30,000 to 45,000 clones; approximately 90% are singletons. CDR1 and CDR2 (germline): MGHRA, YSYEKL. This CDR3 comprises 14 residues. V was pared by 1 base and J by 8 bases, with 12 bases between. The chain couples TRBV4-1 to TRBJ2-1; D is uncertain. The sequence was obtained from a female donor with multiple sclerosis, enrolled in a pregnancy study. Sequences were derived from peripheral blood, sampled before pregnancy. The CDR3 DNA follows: TGCGCCAGCAGCCAAGTGTCCGAGAGGCATGAGCAGTTCTTC. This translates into CASSQVSERHEQFF.